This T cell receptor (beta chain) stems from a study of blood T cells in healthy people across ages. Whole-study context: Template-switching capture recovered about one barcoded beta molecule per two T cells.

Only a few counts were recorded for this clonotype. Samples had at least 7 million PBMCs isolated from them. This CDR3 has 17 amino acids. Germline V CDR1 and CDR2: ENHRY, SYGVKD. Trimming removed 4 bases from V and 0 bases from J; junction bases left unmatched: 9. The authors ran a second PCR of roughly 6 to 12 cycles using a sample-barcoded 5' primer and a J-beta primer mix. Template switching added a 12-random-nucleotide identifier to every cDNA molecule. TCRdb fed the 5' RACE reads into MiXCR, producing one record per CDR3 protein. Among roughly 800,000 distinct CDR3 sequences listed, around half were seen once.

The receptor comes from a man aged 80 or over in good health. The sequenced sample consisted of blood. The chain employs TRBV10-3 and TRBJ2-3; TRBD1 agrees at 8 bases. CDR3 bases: TGTGCCATCAGTGGATCTCTACAGGGGGATAGCACAGATACGCAGTATTTT. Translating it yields CAISGSLQGDSTDTQYF.